The source of this TCR beta chain is a study of blood T cell repertoires in COVID-19. Study in general: Samples taken during acute and convalescent COVID-19 were collected in the United States, Italy and Spain. Nucleic acid was either cDNA or gDNA, and it came from T cells, B-cell-depleted T cells, or PBMCs.

Original data processing: The authors estimated nucleated cell counts from reference gene primer amplification. Method: immunoSEQ multiplex PCR; TCRdb's copy keeps in-frame clones and lacks some. V, J and clone size reflect that table, while D and trimming were determined from the DNA. Of around 190,000 clones detected, more than 80% appear once; the ten largest clones hold about 7%. The CDR3 loop spans 14 amino acids. Germline loops: CDR1 SNHLY, CDR2 FYNNEI. V lost 5 bases to trimming and J lost 2 bases, with 13 bases between them. V and J are TRBV2 and TRBJ2-7, with D perhaps TRBD1 (6 bases). The source material was peripheral blood. The sequence derives from a human donor in a cohort sampled during active COVID-19. CDR3 amino acids: CASSFYRATYEQYF. CDR3 DNA: TGTGCCAGCAGTTTCTACAGGGCCACCTACGAGCAGTACTTC.